This T cell receptor (beta chain) was identified in a study of CD8 T cells in ankylosing spondylitis. General observations from the study: Seemingly distinctive of ankylosing spondylitis blood was a TCR beta motif formed by eight highly homologous variants. Earlier literature documents some of the motif variants in reactive arthritis synovial fluid and blood.

TCRdb processed the 5' RACE reads anew with MiXCR; each CDR3 protein has one entry. The data show more than 400,000 distinct CDR3 sequences, 5.3% seen once. This clonotype showed up many times. Its specificity is unknown. The germline gives CDR1 SNHLY, CDR2 FYNNEI. This CDR3 is 14 amino acids long. With 6 bases removed from V and 4 bases from J, the gap between germline ends came to 14 bases. The chain has TRBV2 and TRBJ2-3; D is uncertain. This sequence originates from a male donor with ankylosing spondylitis. The specimen was blood, either unsorted or a sorted T cell fraction (not recorded which). In DNA, the CDR3 is TGTGCCAGCAGGCCTCCGCTCGTCGCAGATACGCAGTATTTT. This encodes CASRPPLVADTQYF.